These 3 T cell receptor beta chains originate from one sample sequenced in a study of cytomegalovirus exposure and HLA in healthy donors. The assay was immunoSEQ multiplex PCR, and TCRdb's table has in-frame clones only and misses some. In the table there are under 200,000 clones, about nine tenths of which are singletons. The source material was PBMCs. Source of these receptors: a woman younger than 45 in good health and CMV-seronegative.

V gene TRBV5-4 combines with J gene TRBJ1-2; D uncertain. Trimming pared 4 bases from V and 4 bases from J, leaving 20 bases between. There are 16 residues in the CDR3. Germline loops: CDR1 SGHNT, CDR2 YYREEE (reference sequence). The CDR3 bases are TGTGCCAGCAGCCCCGCGACAATTCCCCCTGGCTATGGCTACACCTTC. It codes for CASSPATIPPGYGYTF. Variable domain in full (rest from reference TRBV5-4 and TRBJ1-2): ETGVTQSPTHLIKTRGQQVTLRCSSQSGHNTVSWYQQALGQGPQFIFQYYREEENGRGNFPPRFSGLQFPNYSSELNVNALELDDSALYLCASSPATIPPGYGYTFGSGTRLTVV.

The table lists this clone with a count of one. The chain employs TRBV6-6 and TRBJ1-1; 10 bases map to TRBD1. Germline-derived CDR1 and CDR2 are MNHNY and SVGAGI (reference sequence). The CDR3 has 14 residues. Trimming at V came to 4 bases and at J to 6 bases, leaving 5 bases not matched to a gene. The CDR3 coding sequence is TGTGCCAGCAGTTGGGACAGGGGAAAGTCTGAAGCTTTCTTT. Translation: CASSWDRGKSEAFF.

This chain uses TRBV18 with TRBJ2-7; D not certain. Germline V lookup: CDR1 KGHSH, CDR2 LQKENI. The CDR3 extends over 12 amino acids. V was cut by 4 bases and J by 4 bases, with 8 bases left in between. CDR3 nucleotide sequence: TGTGCCAGCTCACAGGGCCGATACGAGCAGTACTTC. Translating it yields CASSQGRYEQYF.